A single sample gave rise to the 20 T cell receptor beta chains below, sequenced in a study of OX40 agonist ivuxolimab in advanced cancers. The assay was immunoSEQ multiplex PCR, and TCRdb's table has in-frame clones only and misses some. The sample lists roughly 79,000 clones, 70% to 90% occurring once. This specimen was CD4+ or CD8+ T cells sorted from blood, taken in a trial of the OX40 agonist ivuxolimab. These receptors came from an adult with an advanced solid tumor such as melanoma, head and neck, liver or kidney cancer.

V is TRBV4-2 and J is TRBJ2-2, with D unclear. V lost 2 bases and J 3 bases, leaving 13 bases between the germline ends. The CDR3 is 16 amino acids. The germline V gene encodes CDR1 LGHNA and CDR2 YNFKEQ. This CDR3 reads CASSQRLQTYTGELFF. CDR3 nucleotides: TGTGCCAGCAGCCAAAGGTTACAAACGTACACCGGGGAGCTGTTTTTT.

This chain links TRBV29-1 with TRBJ1-4, with 10 bases that match TRBD1. The CDR3 length is 13 residues. Unmatched junction bases numbered 7, after V lost 7 bases and J lost 8 bases. Germline CDR1 reads SQVTM; CDR2 reads ANQGSEA. CDR3 sequence (DNA): TGCAGCGGCCGACAGGGGGCAGGAGAAAAACTGTTTTTT. Its translation: CSGRQGAGEKLFF.

The genes are TRBV6-5 and TRBJ2-1; 8 bases fit TRBD2. The junction had 3 bases not matched to a gene; V was cut back by 2 bases and J by 0 bases. Germline lookup yields CDR1 MNHEY and CDR2 SVGAGI. There are 16 residues in the CDR3. The CDR3 region is CASSYKAGVSYNEQFF. The CDR3 DNA is TGTGCCAGCAGTTACAAAGCGGGAGTCTCCTACAATGAGCAGTTCTTC.

This sequence joins TRBV19 and TRBJ2-2; D tentatively reads TRBD1 or TRBD2 (6 bases each). Trimming took 1 base from V and 4 from J, leaving 13 bases between them. The CDR3 consists of 16 residues. The germline gives CDR1 LNHDA, CDR2 SQIVND (reference sequence). Here the CDR3 reads CASSIVGARGTGELFF. The CDR3 DNA reads TGTGCCAGTAGTATAGTGGGGGCGCGGGGCACCGGGGAGCTGTTTTTT.

The V and J genes are TRBV5-1 and TRBJ1-4; 7 nucleotides agree with TRBD1. Germline V gives CDR1 SGHRS, CDR2 YFSETQ. V was pared by 0 bases and J by 8 bases, with 10 bases of the junction left unmatched. The CDR3 spans 16 residues. DNA for the CDR3: TGCGCCAGCAGCTTGGAAGGTCAAGGGGGCAAGGAAAAACTGTTTTTT. Translating gives CASSLEGQGGKEKLFF.

J is TRBJ2-7 and V is TRBV29-1, with 9 bases aligning to TRBD2. Germline-derived CDR1 and CDR2 are SQVTM and ANQGSEA. V gave up 6 bases and J gave up 7 bases; unmatched junction bases: 13. CDR3 length: 14 residues. CDR3 coding DNA: TGCAGCGTACAACCGGGACTAGCCGGAGATGAGCAGTACTTC. It is translated as CSVQPGLAGDEQYF.

The rearrangement joins TRBV5-5 to TRBJ2-5; 11 bases align to TRBD2. CDR1 is SGHKS, CDR2 YYEKEE, per germline (reference sequence). V lost 0 bases, J lost 5 bases, and 3 bases stayed unmatched. This CDR3 has 15 residues. The CDR3 DNA reads as TGTGCCAGCAGCTTGGAGCCTAGCGGGAGGGAGACCCAGTACTTC. It translates to CASSLEPSGRETQYF.

The chain is built from TRBV6-1 and TRBJ1-1, with a weak D call TRBD1 (5 bases). The ends were cut back, 5 bases at V and 5 bases at J, with 15 bases in the middle. This CDR3 has 14 residues. The germline V gene has CDR1 MNHNS and CDR2 SASEGT. The CDR3 DNA sequence: TGTGCCAGCAGTCCGAGGGGCAGATTTACTGAAGCTTTCTTT. Protein: CASSPRGRFTEAFF.

This chain uses TRBV6-5 with TRBJ1-4, with TRBD1 identical over 7 bases. The CDR3 is made up of 14 amino acids. J was trimmed by 2 bases and V by 6 bases; bases with no gene match: 3. Germline values: CDR1 MNHEY, CDR2 SVGAGI. In nucleotides, the CDR3 is TGTGCCAGCAGCCCGACAGGGACTAATGAAAAACTGTTTTTT. Translation gives CASSPTGTNEKLFF.

This sequence joins TRBV7-2 and TRBJ2-5; no clear D gene. TRBJ2-7 matches the DNA end more closely, so the J call is doubtful. Per germline, CDR1 SGHTA and CDR2 FQGNSA. This CDR3 comprises 14 residues. The CDR3 DNA sequence: TGTGCCAGCAGCTCCGCGTTAGCCTCCTACGAGCAGTACTTC. The encoded protein is CASSSALASYEQYF.

This chain connects TRBV5-4 to TRBJ2-3; D possibly corresponds to TRBD1 (5 bases). Germline V gives CDR1 SGHNT, CDR2 YYREEE (reference sequence). V gave up 0 bases and J gave up 3 bases, with 5 bases separating them. The CDR3 covers 13 residues. The CDR3 here is CASSLAGTDTQYF. For the CDR3, the DNA is TGTGCCAGCAGCTTGGCAGGGACAGATACGCAGTATTTT.

V usage is TRBV19 and J usage is TRBJ1-1; no clear D gene. The CDR3 is made up of 15 amino acids. Per germline, CDR1 LNHDA and CDR2 SQIVND (reference sequence). Deletions cut 4 bases from V and 2 bases from J, with 14 bases between. CDR3 nucleotides: TGTGCCAGTAGTAACCGTGCGGGCCCTAACACTGAAGCTTTCTTT. It specifies CASSNRAGPNTEAFF.

V usage is TRBV7-9 and J usage is TRBJ2-1; 8 nucleotides align to TRBD1. CDR1 SEHNR and CDR2 FQNEAQ come from the germline V gene (reference sequence). The V segment lost 1 base and the J segment 4 bases; nucleotides outside the gene matches: 3. The CDR3 loop spans 15 amino acids. The CDR3 sequence: CASSLGQGPYNEQFF. CDR3 sequence (DNA): TGTGCCAGCAGCTTAGGACAGGGGCCGTACAATGAGCAGTTCTTC.

Only a few counts were recorded for this clone. The chain links TRBV5-4 to TRBJ2-7; D remains unclear. The germline V gene has CDR1 SGHNT and CDR2 YYREEE (reference sequence). The CDR3 spans 16 residues. Between the trimmed V and J ends, which lost 4 bases and 1 base, there was a span of 18 bases. Written as DNA, the CDR3 is TGTGCCAGCAGCCCACACTCCGGCAGAACATCCTACGAGCAGTACTTC. The encoded protein is CASSPHSGRTSYEQYF.

This chain connects TRBV6-5 to TRBJ1-2; no reliable D call. The CDR3 is 14 amino acids. Trimming removed 6 bases from V and 5 bases from J, with 16 bases in between. The germline CDR1 and CDR2 sequences are MNHEY and SVGAGI. The DNA of the CDR3 is TGTGCCAGCAGCGCCGACTCGGAGGTGTATGGCTACACCTTC. Translated: CASSADSEVYGYTF.

The CDR3 sequence: CASSPRGANEKLFF. As DNA, the CDR3 is TGTGCCAGCAGCCCCAGGGGGGCTAATGAAAAACTGTTTTTT. This chain connects TRBV7-9 to TRBJ1-4, with 7 bases matching TRBD1. V was clipped by 5 bases and J by 3 bases; unmatched bases: 3. Germline CDR1 and CDR2: SEHNR and FQNEAQ (reference sequence). The CDR3 extends over 14 amino acids.

The CDR3 sequence: CASSQGLAGDVDEQFF. CDR3 DNA sequence: TGTGCCAGCAGCCAAGGACTAGCGGGAGATGTGGATGAGCAGTTCTTC. The rearrangement joins TRBV14 to TRBJ2-1, with 12 positions matching TRBD2. Trimming took 1 base from V and 8 from J; bases not matched to a gene: 6. CDR3 length equals 16 residues. The germline V gene has CDR1 SGHDN and CDR2 FVKESK.

V usage is TRBV19 and J usage is TRBJ2-3; 10 nucleotides agree with TRBD2. Trimming took 6 bases from V and 2 from J; bases not matched to a gene: 5. This CDR3 region has 15 residues. Germline lookup yields CDR1 LNHDA and CDR2 SQIVND (reference sequence). This CDR3 reads CASSLLAGYTDTQYF. Written as DNA, the CDR3 is TGTGCCAGTAGCCTACTAGCGGGGTACACAGATACGCAGTATTTT.

The rearrangement joins TRBV6-5 to TRBJ1-5; 8 nucleotides match TRBD1. Trimming removed 6 bases from V and 1 base from J; junction bases left unmatched: 2. Per germline, CDR1 MNHEY and CDR2 SVGAGI. The CDR3 contains 14 residues. DNA for the CDR3: TGTGCCAGCAGCTGGACAGGGAGCAATCAGCCCCAGCATTTT. It encodes CASSWTGSNQPQHF.

The V call is TRBV2, the J call TRBJ1-1; D perhaps matches TRBD1 (6 bases). CDR1 SNHLY and CDR2 FYNNEI come from the germline V gene. The CDR3 sequence is 15 residues long. V lost 8 bases, J lost 0 bases, and 16 bases lay in between. DNA of the CDR3: TGTGCCAGCGTATTGGAAAACAGGGTGAACACTGAAGCTTTCTTT. Its protein is CASVLENRVNTEAFF.